This T cell receptor (beta chain) was documented in a study of cytomegalovirus exposure and HLA in healthy donors. For the study at large: There were 88 million or so unique TCRs (from HLA-typed donors) in an early data release. Whole-study findings and limits: CMV antigen specificity was confirmed in vitro for three CMV-associated chains. According to an earlier analysis, most TCR beta V segments yielded productive rearrangements about 90% or about 30% of the time.

The CDR3 spans 16 residues. With V trimmed by 1 base and J by 7 bases, 10 bases remained unmatched. CDR1 is SGHDT and CDR2 is YYEEEE in the germline V gene. As for this clone: Its antigen remains unidentified.

PCR used 60 Vbeta primers and 13 Jbeta primers. Sequencing was performed with immunoSEQ multiplex PCR; in TCRdb, only in-frame clones are kept and a portion is missing. The table lists 150,000 to 200,000 clones, approximately 81% of them singletons. Sequencing input: PBMCs. The sequence was obtained from a boy aged 10-17 years in good health and CMV-seronegative. The chain recombines TRBV5-6 with TRBJ2-1; TRBD2 matches at 8 bases. Here the CDR3 reads CASSLRLPGGWNEQFF. CDR3 nucleotides: TGTGCCAGCAGCTTGCGTCTTCCGGGGGGGTGGAATGAGCAGTTCTTC.